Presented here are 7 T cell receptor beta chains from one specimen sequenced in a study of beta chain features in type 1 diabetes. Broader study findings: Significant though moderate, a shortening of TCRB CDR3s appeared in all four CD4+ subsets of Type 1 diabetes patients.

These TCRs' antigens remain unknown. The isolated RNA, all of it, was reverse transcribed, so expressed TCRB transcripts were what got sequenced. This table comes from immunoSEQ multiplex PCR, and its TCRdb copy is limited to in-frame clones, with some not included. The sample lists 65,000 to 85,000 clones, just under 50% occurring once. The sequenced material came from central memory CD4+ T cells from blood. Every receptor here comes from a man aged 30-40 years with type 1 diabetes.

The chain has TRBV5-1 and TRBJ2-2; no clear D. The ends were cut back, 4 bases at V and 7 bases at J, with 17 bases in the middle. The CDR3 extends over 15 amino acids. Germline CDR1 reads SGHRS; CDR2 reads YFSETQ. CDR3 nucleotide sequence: TGCGCCAGCAGCGAAACGGGTCCGAACCGCGGGGAGCTGTTTTTT. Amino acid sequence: CASSETGPNRGELFF.

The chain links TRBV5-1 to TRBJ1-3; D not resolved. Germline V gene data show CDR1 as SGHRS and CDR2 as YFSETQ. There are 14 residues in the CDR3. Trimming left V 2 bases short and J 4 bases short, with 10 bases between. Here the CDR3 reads CASSLQGGGNTIYF. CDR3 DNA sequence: TGCGCCAGCAGCTTACAAGGAGGGGGAAACACCATATATTTT.

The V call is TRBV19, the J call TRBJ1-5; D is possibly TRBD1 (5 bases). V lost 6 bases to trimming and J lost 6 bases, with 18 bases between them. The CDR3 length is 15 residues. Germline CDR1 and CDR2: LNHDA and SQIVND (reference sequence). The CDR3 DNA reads TGTGCCAGTAGCCCCAGTGGGGCAGGGCTTCAGCCCCAGCATTTT. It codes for CASSPSGAGLQPQHF.

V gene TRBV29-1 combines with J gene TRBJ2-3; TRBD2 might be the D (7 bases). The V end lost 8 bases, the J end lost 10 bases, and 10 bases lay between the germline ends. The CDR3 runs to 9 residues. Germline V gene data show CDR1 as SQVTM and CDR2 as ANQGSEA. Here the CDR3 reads CSPGGPQYF. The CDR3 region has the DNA TGCAGCCCCGGGGGGCCGCAGTATTTT.

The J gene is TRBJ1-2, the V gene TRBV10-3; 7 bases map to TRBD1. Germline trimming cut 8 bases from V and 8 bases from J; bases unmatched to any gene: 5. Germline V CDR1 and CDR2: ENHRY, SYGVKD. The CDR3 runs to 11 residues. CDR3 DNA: TGTGCCATCCGACAGGGTATCGGCTACACCTTC. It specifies CAIRQGIGYTF.

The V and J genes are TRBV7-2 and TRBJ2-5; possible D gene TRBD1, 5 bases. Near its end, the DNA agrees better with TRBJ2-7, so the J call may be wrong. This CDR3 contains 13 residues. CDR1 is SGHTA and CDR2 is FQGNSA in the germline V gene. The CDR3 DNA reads TGTGCCAGCAGCATCCAGGGCACCTACGAGCAGTACTTC. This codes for CASSIQGTYEQYF.

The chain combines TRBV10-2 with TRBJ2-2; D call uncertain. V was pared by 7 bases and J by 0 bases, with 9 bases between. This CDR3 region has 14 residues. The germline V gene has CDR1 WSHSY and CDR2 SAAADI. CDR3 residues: CASKQAPNTGELFF. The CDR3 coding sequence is TGCGCCAGCAAACAAGCGCCGAACACCGGGGAGCTGTTTTTT.